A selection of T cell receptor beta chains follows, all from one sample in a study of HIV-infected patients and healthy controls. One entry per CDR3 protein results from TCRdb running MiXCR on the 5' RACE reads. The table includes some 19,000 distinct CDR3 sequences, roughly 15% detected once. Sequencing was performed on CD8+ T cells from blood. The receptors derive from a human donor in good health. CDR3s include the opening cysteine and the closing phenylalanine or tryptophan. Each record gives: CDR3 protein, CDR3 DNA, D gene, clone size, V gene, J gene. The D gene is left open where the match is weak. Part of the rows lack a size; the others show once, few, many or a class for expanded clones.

CASSFRTGGQDDGQFF	TGTGCCAGCAGTTTTCGGACAGGGGGCCAAGACGATGGGCAGTTCTTC	TRBD1	few	TRBV28	TRBJ2-1
CASSSSRGQGQADTQYF	TGTGCCAGCAGCTCCTCACGTGGACAGGGGCAAGCAGATACGCAGTATTTT	TRBD1	few	TRBV7-9	TRBJ2-3
CASSLLDTDTQYF	TGTGCCAGCAGCTTACTAGACACAGATACGCAGTATTTT	.	few	TRBV7-9	TRBJ2-3
CASSPGLVNNEQFF	TGTGCCAGCAGCCCCGGACTAGTCAACAATGAGCAGTTCTTC	TRBD2	many	TRBV7-8	TRBJ2-1
CASIPAGVHLNEQFF	TGTGCCAGCATCCCCGCGGGGGTACATCTTAACGAGCAGTTCTTC	TRBD2	many	TRBV12-3/TRBV12-4	TRBJ2-1
CASSQDMLEGYTF	TGTGCCAGCAGCCAAGATATGTTGGAAGGCTACACCTTC	.	.	TRBV4-2	TRBJ1-2
CASSLAGKDGYTF	TGTGCCAGCAGCTTAGCGGGTAAAGATGGCTACACCTTC	.	few	TRBV7-8	TRBJ1-2
CASTSGANVLTF	TGTGCCAGCACCTCTGGGGCCAACGTCCTGACTTTC	.	many	TRBV28	TRBJ2-6
CATRTGSPSTDAQYF	TGTGCCACCCGGACGGGTAGCCCTAGCACAGATGCGCAGTATTTT	.	.	TRBV6-2/TRBV6-3	TRBJ2-3
CASSDGLAIDEQFF	TGTGCCAGCAGTGATGGACTAGCGATCGATGAGCAGTTCTTC	TRBD2	many	TRBV2	TRBJ2-1
CASSIRDIPEYF	TGTGCCAGCAGTATCCGGGACATCCCTGAGTACTTC	.	many	TRBV28	TRBJ2-4